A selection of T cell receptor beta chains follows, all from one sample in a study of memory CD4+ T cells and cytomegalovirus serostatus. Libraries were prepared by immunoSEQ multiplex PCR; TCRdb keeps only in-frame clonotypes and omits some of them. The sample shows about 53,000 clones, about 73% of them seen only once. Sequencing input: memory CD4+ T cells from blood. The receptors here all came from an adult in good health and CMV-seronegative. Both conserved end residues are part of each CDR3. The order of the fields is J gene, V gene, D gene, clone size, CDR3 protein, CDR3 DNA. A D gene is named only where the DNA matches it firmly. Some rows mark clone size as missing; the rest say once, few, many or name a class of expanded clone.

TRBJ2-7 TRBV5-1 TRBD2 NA CASSIRLAGAYEQYF TGCGCCAGCAGCATCCGACTAGCGGGGGCCTACGAGCAGTACTTC
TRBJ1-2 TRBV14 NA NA CASHRMEGKYGYTF TGTGCCTCTCACAGGATGGAGGGGAAGTATGGCTACACCTTC
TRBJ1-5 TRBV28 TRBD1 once CASSLLPRGTGKQPQHF TGTGCCAGCAGTTTATTGCCGAGAGGGACAGGGAAACAGCCCCAGCATTTT
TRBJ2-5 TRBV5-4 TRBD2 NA CASSLAGGTTLETQYF TGTGCCAGCAGCTTGGCGGGGGGGACTACCCTAGAGACCCAGTACTTC
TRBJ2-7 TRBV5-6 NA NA CASSPSSQGHEQYF TGTGCCAGCAGCCCTTCCAGCCAGGGCCACGAGCAGTACTTC
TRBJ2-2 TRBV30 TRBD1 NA CAWSGGTGFPGELFF TGTGCCTGGAGTGGGGGGACAGGTTTTCCCGGGGAGCTGTTTTTT
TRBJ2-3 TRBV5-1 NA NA CASSLGSRSGTDTQYF TGCGCCAGCAGCTTGGGGTCCAGGAGTGGCACAGATACGCAGTATTTT
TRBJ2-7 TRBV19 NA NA CASSSPRAGEYF TGTGCCAGTAGTTCCCCGAGGGCAGGGGAGTACTTC
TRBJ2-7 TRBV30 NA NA CAWTGGSQQYF TGTGCCTGGACTGGGGGTTCACAGCAGTACTTC
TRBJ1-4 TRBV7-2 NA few CASSRGIFATNEKLFF TGTGCCAGCAGTCGTGGGATTTTTGCAACTAATGAAAAACTGTTTTTT
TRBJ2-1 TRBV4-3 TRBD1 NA CASSRGQGVFRNEQFF TGCGCCAGCAGCCGAGGACAGGGTGTCTTTCGGAATGAGCAGTTCTTC
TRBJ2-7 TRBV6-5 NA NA CASSNYEQYF TGTGCCAGCAGTAACTACGAGCAGTACTTC
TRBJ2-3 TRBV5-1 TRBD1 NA CASSQDRGEDTQYF TGCGCCAGCAGCCAGGACAGGGGTGAAGATACGCAGTATTTT
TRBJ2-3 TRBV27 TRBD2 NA CASSSGTRNTDTQYF TGTGCCAGCAGTTCTGGGACTAGAAACACAGATACGCAGTATTTT
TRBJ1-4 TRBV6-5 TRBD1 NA CATRDRAATNEKLFF TGTGCCACCCGAGACAGGGCGGCAACTAATGAAAAACTGTTTTTT
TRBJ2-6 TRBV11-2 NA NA CASSQGGSNVLTF TGTGCCAGCAGCCAGGGGGGGTCCAACGTCCTGACTTTC
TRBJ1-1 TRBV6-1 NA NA CASSELNTEAFF TGTGCCAGCAGTGAGTTGAACACTGAAGCTTTCTTT
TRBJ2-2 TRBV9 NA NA CASSVSQGDTGELFF TGTGCCAGCAGCGTATCACAGGGAGACACCGGGGAGCTGTTTTTT
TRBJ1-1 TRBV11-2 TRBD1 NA CASRRAGTGGSGSTEAFF TGTGCCAGCAGGCGCGCCGGGACAGGGGGCTCGGGAAGCACTGAAGCTTTCTTT
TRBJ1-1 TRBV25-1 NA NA CASAPGRGYTEAFF TGTGCCAGCGCCCCAGGCAGGGGATACACTGAAGCTTTCTTT
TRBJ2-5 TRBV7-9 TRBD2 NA CASRPFGVAGVQETQYF TGTGCCAGCAGACCTTTTGGGGTAGCGGGGGTCCAAGAGACCCAGTACTTC
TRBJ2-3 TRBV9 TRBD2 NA CASSATSGGVPDTQYF TGTGCCAGCAGCGCGACTAGCGGGGGGGTACCAGATACGCAGTATTTT
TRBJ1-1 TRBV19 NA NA CASSIPGAEAFF TGTGCCAGTAGTATCCCGGGGGCTGAAGCTTTCTTT
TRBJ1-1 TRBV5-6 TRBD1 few CASSLTWDSINTEAFF TGTGCCAGCAGCTTGACCTGGGACAGCATAAACACTGAAGCTTTCTTT
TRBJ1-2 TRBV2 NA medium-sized CASSRRTAFYGYTF TGTGCCAGCAGTCGGAGGACTGCCTTTTATGGCTACACCTTC
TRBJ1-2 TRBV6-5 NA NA CASSYNGGYTF TGTGCCAGCAGTTACAACGGGGGGTACACCTTC
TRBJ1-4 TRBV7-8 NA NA CASSLPRWRSTNEKLFF TGTGCCAGCAGCTTACCCCGGTGGCGATCAACTAATGAAAAACTGTTTTTT
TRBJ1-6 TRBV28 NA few CASSSPGHRVNSPLHF TGTGCCAGCAGTTCACCGGGGCACCGTGTCAATTCACCCCTCCACTTT
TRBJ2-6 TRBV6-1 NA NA CASTRGASGANVLTF TGTGCCAGCACCAGGGGGGCCTCTGGGGCCAACGTCCTGACTTTC
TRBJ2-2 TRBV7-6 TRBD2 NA CASSGLAGGVGELFF TGTGCCAGCAGCGGACTAGCGGGGGGCGTCGGGGAGCTGTTTTTT
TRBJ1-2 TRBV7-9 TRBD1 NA CASSQSRDRATYGYTF TGTGCCAGCAGCCAGTCCCGGGACAGGGCCACCTATGGCTACACCTTC